What follows are 5 T cell receptor beta chains derived from one specimen sequenced in a study of T cells in Graves' hyperthyroidism and ophthalmopathy. Amplification targeted TCR beta CDR3 regions from RNA transcripts. HTBI primers were the set used in a first-round RT-PCR of the TCR CDR3. TCRdb itself ran the multiplex PCR reads through MiXCR, one entry per CDR3 protein. The table shows 380,000 or so distinct CDR3 sequences, with roughly 12% occurring only once. Sequencing was carried out using blood. Receptors originate from a man aged 25 to 40 with Graves' hyperthyroidism that later progressed to Graves' ophthalmopathy.

The chain carries TRBV11-1 and TRBJ1-1; maybe TRBD1 (6 bases). Deletions cut 5 bases from V and 1 base from J, with 14 bases between. CDR3 length equals 15 residues. Germline CDR1 and CDR2: SGHAT and FQDESV (reference sequence). Here the CDR3 DNA reads TGTGCCAGCAGCCCCTCAAGGACAGCGAACACTGAAGCTTTCTTT. Its translation: CASSPSRTANTEAFF.

The chain carries TRBV4-1 and TRBJ2-2; D possibly corresponds to TRBD2 (5 bases). This CDR3 is 17 amino acids long. CDR1 and CDR2 (germline): MGHRA, YSYEKL. Trimming shortened V by 0 bases and J by 0 bases, and 11 bases separated the two germline ends. The CDR3 here is CASSQERVGPNTGELFF. CDR3 bases: TGCGCCAGCAGCCAAGAGAGGGTGGGCCCGAACACCGGGGAGCTGTTTTTT.

The sample holds many counts of this clonotype. V is TRBV6-1 and J is TRBJ1-1; 7 bases fit TRBD1. The V gene's germline CDR1 is MNHNS and CDR2 SASEGT. This CDR3 has 15 amino acids. Unmatched junction bases numbered 7, after V lost 6 bases and J lost 0 bases. The CDR3 sequence: CASSTQGWMNTEAFF. CDR3 DNA: TGTGCCAGCAGCACACAGGGGTGGATGAACACTGAAGCTTTCTTT.

This clonotype occurred many times. The V and J genes are TRBV14 and TRBJ1-1, with no clear D. The CDR3 runs 13 residues. Trimming cost V 2 bases and J 0 bases, with 4 bases left between them. Per germline, CDR1 SGHDN and CDR2 FVKESK. The CDR3 sequence is CASSQSLNTEAFF. CDR3 nucleotides: TGTGCCAGCAGCCAATCTCTGAACACTGAAGCTTTCTTT.

This clonotype was seen more than once but under ten times. This rearrangement joins TRBV13 to TRBJ2-3; D call uncertain. Trimming removed 1 base at V and 4 bases at J, with 6 bases between. The CDR3 length is 13 residues. Looked up from germline, CDR1 is PRHDT and CDR2 is FYEKMQ (reference sequence). The CDR3 DNA follows: TGTGCCAGCAGCTTAGTGGTTGCAGATACGCAGTATTTT. Its protein is CASSLVVADTQYF.